The rows below give T cell receptor beta chains drawn from one sample of a study of cytomegalovirus exposure and HLA in healthy donors. The table came from immunoSEQ multiplex PCR; TCRdb's copy has only in-frame clones and leaves some out. Of some 150,000 clones listed, about 78% are singletons. The specimen was PBMCs. Receptors were obtained from a young man in good health and CMV-seronegative. Each CDR3 is given with its conserved first and last residue. A D gene is named only where the DNA matches it firmly. Clone size is given for some rows only: seen once, a few or many times, or a class if the clone is expanded.

V	D	J	size	CDR3	DNA
TRBV7-2	TRBD1	TRBJ2-7	.	CASSLAGTEITYEQYF	TGTGCCAGCAGCTTAGCCGGGACAGAAATAACCTACGAGCAGTACTTC
TRBV6-5	.	TRBJ1-1	once	CASSYTYGGGNTEAFF	TGTGCCAGCAGTTACACTTACGGGGGGGGGAACACTGAAGCTTTCTTT
TRBV9	.	TRBJ2-7	.	CASSVESVPYEQYF	TGTGCCAGCAGCGTAGAGAGCGTTCCCTACGAGCAGTACTTC
TRBV9	TRBD2	TRBJ2-3	.	CASSWGGSTDTQYF	TGTGCCAGCAGTTGGGGGGGGAGCACAGATACGCAGTATTTT
TRBV6-6	TRBD2	TRBJ2-3	.	CASSLRGGPTDTQYF	TGTGCCAGCAGTTTGCGGGGGGGGCCCACAGATACGCAGTATTTT
TRBV28	TRBD1	TRBJ1-5	.	CASSSGGGRNQPQHF	TGTGCCAGCAGTTCAGGGGGCGGACGCAATCAGCCCCAGCATTTT
TRBV27	TRBD1	TRBJ2-7	.	CASSLSTGGAYEQYF	TGTGCCAGCAGTTTATCGACAGGGGGCGCGTACGAGCAGTACTTC
TRBV2	.	TRBJ1-2	once	CASSEAYGYGYTF	TGTGCCAGCAGTGAAGCCTACGGGTATGGCTACACCTTC
TRBV7-2	.	TRBJ2-3	once	CASSFGGGPPDTQYF	TGTGCCAGCAGCTTTGGGGGGGGCCCTCCAGATACGCAGTATTTT
TRBV5-1	.	TRBJ2-1	.	CASSLAISPISYNEQFF	TGCGCCAGCAGCTTGGCAATTAGCCCGATCTCCTACAATGAGCAGTTCTTC
TRBV19	.	TRBJ2-3	.	CASSISGVATDTQYF	TGTGCCAGTAGTATCTCAGGGGTCGCAACAGATACGCAGTATTTT
TRBV7-9	TRBD1	TRBJ2-2	few	CASSLSTGSGELFF	TGTGCCAGCAGCTTGTCGACAGGGTCCGGGGAGCTGTTTTTT
TRBV7-6	.	TRBJ1-4	.	CASSLGAGLGQNEKLFF	TGTGCCAGCAGCTTAGGGGCCGGCTTGGGTCAGAACGAAAAACTGTTTTTT
TRBV5-5	.	TRBJ2-7	.	CASSSRGPAGREQYF	TGTGCCAGCAGCTCGAGGGGTCCCGCGGGGAGGGAGCAGTACTTC
TRBV7-9	.	TRBJ1-2	.	CASSLGRAGNGYTF	TGTGCCAGCAGCTTAGGCAGGGCGGGAAATGGCTACACCTTC
TRBV6-5	.	TRBJ2-2	few	CASRTTGTGELFF	TGTGCCAGCAGGACTACAGGGACCGGGGAGCTGTTTTTT
TRBV27	.	TRBJ1-2	.	CASSSLPTGGYTF	TGTGCCAGCAGTTCGCTGCCGACAGGAGGCTACACCTTC
TRBV4-1	TRBD2	TRBJ2-1	once	CASSQDVTPGLAGEQFF	TGCGCCAGCAGCCAAGATGTCACCCCCGGACTAGCGGGTGAGCAGTTCTTC
TRBV4-2	TRBD2	TRBJ2-3	few	CASSHLGGGRAGTDTQYF	TGTGCCAGCAGCCATCTAGGAGGCGGGAGGGCCGGCACAGATACGCAGTATTTT
TRBV5-6	TRBD1	TRBJ2-1	.	CASSSMTGVSYNEQFF	TGTGCCAGCAGCTCCATGACAGGGGTCTCCTACAATGAGCAGTTCTTC
TRBV7-9	TRBD1	TRBJ2-7	.	CASSLADRGRYEQYF	TGTGCCAGCAGCTTAGCGGACAGGGGGCGCTACGAGCAGTACTTC
TRBV29-1	.	TRBJ1-2	.	CSVEGGPNYGYTF	TGCAGCGTTGAGGGCGGGCCTAACTATGGCTACACCTTC
TRBV11-1	.	TRBJ2-7	.	CASSLNGRGQYF	TGTGCCAGCAGCCTAAATGGTCGCGGGCAGTACTTC